These T cell receptor beta chains were read from a single sample in a study of blood T cell repertoires in COVID-19. Only in-frame clones appear in the TCRdb table, and some are missing; sequencing was by immunoSEQ multiplex PCR. The table shows about 67,000 clones, with roughly 85% occurring only once. Sequenced: peripheral blood. The receptor source for this set is a woman of 80 years or more with acute or convalescent COVID-19. The CDR3 runs from the conserved cysteine through the conserved F or W. D genes are given only for firm matches.

cdr3_nt cdr3_aa v_call d_call j_call
TGCAGCGTGAGACAGGACGGGGCCTATGGCTACACCTTC CSVRQDGAYGYTF TRBV29-1 NA TRBJ1-2
TGTGCCAGCAGCACAGCACAGGGGGTGGTTGAAAAACTGTTTTTT CASSTAQGVVEKLFF TRBV3-1/TRBV3-2 TRBD1 TRBJ1-4
TGTGCCAGCAGCTCCCATAAAGGACTAGCGGGAGGTGAGCAGTTCTTC CASSSHKGLAGGEQFF TRBV5-4 TRBD2 TRBJ2-1
TGCAGCGCTGACAGGGATAGCTATGGCTACACCTTC CSADRDSYGYTF TRBV29-1 TRBD1 TRBJ1-2
TGTGCCAGCTCACCCCCCGTTGACAGGCCTGGCGATGGCTACACCTTC CASSPPVDRPGDGYTF TRBV18 NA TRBJ1-2
TGTGCCAGCATGGGGGGGGCTTCGTATGGCTACACCTTC CASMGGASYGYTF TRBV27 NA TRBJ1-2
TGTGCCAGCAGCTCCGTCAGGGGGACTGAAGCTTTCTTT CASSSVRGTEAFF TRBV7-9 TRBD1 TRBJ1-1
TGTGCCTGGAAATCGGGCTACGAGCAGTACTTC CAWKSGYEQYF TRBV30 NA TRBJ2-7
TGTGCCAGCAGTGAATTGGCTAGCGGGGCAGGGGACATTCAGTACTTC CASSELASGAGDIQYF TRBV2 TRBD2 TRBJ2-4
TGTGCCAGCAGCTCCTCGTCTCAGTCCGAGCAGTACTTC CASSSSSQSEQYF TRBV11-2 NA TRBJ2-7
TGTGCCAGCAGTTTACAGGGGCCAGGTTCACCCCTCCACTTT CASSLQGPGSPLHF TRBV11-2 TRBD1 TRBJ1-6